This note documents a single TCR beta chain sequence. Its specificity is unknown. The study ran its PCR with 60 Vbeta and 13 Jbeta primers. In the authors' methods: A follow-up analysis tallied around 80 million unique TCR beta chains, about 11 million shared. Measured with immunoSEQ multiplex PCR; TCRdb has only the in-frame clones, and not every one. The V and J calls and clone size were taken over from that table, and D and trimming were inferred from the DNA. The table shows 90,000 to 110,000 clones, with roughly three quarters occurring only once. This record belongs to a study of cytomegalovirus exposure and HLA in healthy donors. Study-level results: In a later analysis, a genetic analysis reported fewer productive-TCR N-insertions in an Asian-associated ancestry cluster than the cohort average.

The study sampled nominally healthy donors, though unrecorded immune exposures were likely. Sequencing input: PBMCs. This receptor was taken from a male donor in good health and CMV-seronegative.

In nucleotides, the CDR3 is TGTGCCAGTCGAAAGGGCGGGAGGGATACGCAGTATTTT. As protein: CASRKGGRDTQYF. The chain carries TRBV19 and TRBJ2-3; 8 bases agree with TRBD2. CDR1 and CDR2 from the germline V gene are LNHDA and SQIVND (reference sequence). The CDR3 consists of 13 residues. The V gene end was trimmed by 8 bases and the J gene end by 6 bases; junction bases not matched to a gene: 7.